This is a list of T cell receptor beta chains from one sample in a study of blood T cell repertoires in COVID-19. Clones were sequenced by immunoSEQ multiplex PCR, and TCRdb holds only the in-frame ones, with some missing. The sample lists about 150,000 clones, 85% to 90% occurring once. The sequenced material came from peripheral blood. Source of these receptors: a man aged 45-65 years with active or convalescent COVID-19. Both conserved end residues are trimmed from each CDR3. Expanded clones get a size class; other rows say once, few or many, or leave the size out.

V,J,size,CDR3
TRBV4-2,TRBJ2-3,NA,ASGASGARRADTQY
TRBV13,TRBJ2-3,NA,ASRLAGESDTQY
TRBV6-1,TRBJ1-6,NA,ASSEQSPLSPLH
TRBV6-5,TRBJ2-3,few,ASSYVSSGLTDTQY
TRBV24-1,TRBJ1-4,NA,ATSDSAAPNEKLF
TRBV7-2,TRBJ1-5,NA,ASSSDRFQPQH
TRBV3-1/TRBV3-2,TRBJ2-5,NA,ASSQWDSQETQY
TRBV5-1,TRBJ2-3,NA,ASSPPRGGEIDTQY
TRBV7-9,TRBJ1-4,few,ASGRVNEKLF
TRBV19,TRBJ2-5,NA,ASSISGGALSETQY
TRBV18,TRBJ2-7,few,ASSPQQGDREQY
TRBV11-3,TRBJ1-3,NA,ASSPINTPGNTIY
TRBV7-2,TRBJ2-2,NA,ASSLGTTGYGELF
TRBV4-2,TRBJ2-7,NA,ASSPGPAQEQY
TRBV18,TRBJ2-1,few,ASSPPGTAYNEQF
TRBV5-1,TRBJ2-7,NA,ASSFTGQGSYEQY
TRBV6-5,TRBJ2-7,NA,ASSPLAGDSYEQY
TRBV11-3,TRBJ2-7,NA,ASSLGPSGTGGNEQY
TRBV3-1/TRBV3-2,TRBJ2-7,NA,ASERTGTYEQY
TRBV10-3,TRBJ2-1,once,AISESEREYDNEQF
TRBV3-1/TRBV3-2,TRBJ1-1,NA,ASSQVSSSAGAF
TRBV9,TRBJ1-1,NA,ASSSGQGIEAF
TRBV11-2,TRBJ2-1,NA,ASSTPQGRRYNEQF
TRBV7-3,TRBJ2-1,NA,ASSSLLAGNEQF
TRBV5-4,TRBJ1-2,NA,ASSGAGAGQEVYT
TRBV3-1/TRBV3-2,TRBJ2-3,NA,ASSPLGREMGTDTQY
TRBV10-3,TRBJ2-7,NA,AISARGEQY
TRBV7-9,TRBJ1-5,NA,ASSRSGQVEVQPQH
TRBV7-3,TRBJ1-6,NA,ASSLTAGEFSPLH
TRBV4-2,TRBJ1-6,once,ASSQGQGRNNSPLH
TRBV6-5,TRBJ1-1,many,ASILGQGGTEAF
TRBV19,TRBJ1-5,once,ATDQRGDLSNQPQH
TRBV7-8,TRBJ2-2,NA,ASSRDMTGELF
TRBV3-1/TRBV3-2,TRBJ2-3,NA,ASSRAGALDTQY
TRBV5-3,TRBJ2-1,NA,ARSTPSGIYNEQF
TRBV2,TRBJ1-3,NA,ASGSSGNTIY
TRBV18,TRBJ2-1,NA,ASSLRTSGSNEQF
TRBV19,TRBJ2-7,NA,ASSIGGQGFYEQY
TRBV18,TRBJ2-5,NA,ASSHPGSRETQY
TRBV18,TRBJ2-3,NA,ASSPLAGGQTDTQY
TRBV6-6,TRBJ2-7,once,ASSRGQIAYEQY
TRBV19,TRBJ2-1,NA,ASGPGQGKDEQF
TRBV7-2,TRBJ2-1,NA,ASSLASGRVEQF
TRBV6-2/TRBV6-3,TRBJ1-6,NA,ASSPPPGDRGFAYNSPLH
TRBV28,TRBJ1-5,NA,ASSPQAYSNQPQH
TRBV6-4,TRBJ2-1,NA,ASSQLAGGPYNEQF
TRBV14,TRBJ1-1,NA,ASRDSMGDRGGNTEAF
TRBV6-2/TRBV6-3,TRBJ2-1,NA,ASSYSGVGNEQF
TRBV11-3,TRBJ2-3,NA,ASSWEGLGSTDTQY
TRBV25-1,TRBJ1-1,once,ASTMTGLNTEAF
TRBV6-5,TRBJ1-6,NA,ASSPQGNSPLH
TRBV6-6,TRBJ2-1,once,ASSGQRGPYNEQF
TRBV5-1,TRBJ2-3,few,ASSLAWASGGPFTDTQY
TRBV7-2,TRBJ2-2,NA,ASSLDRVNGELF
TRBV18,TRBJ2-7,NA,ASSPYGTSSYEQY
TRBV11-3,TRBJ1-5,NA,ASSFPTARDRYSNQPQH
TRBV5-1,TRBJ1-3,NA,ASSTGGGYSGNTIY
TRBV6-2/TRBV6-3,TRBJ1-1,NA,ASSSLDRSSEAF